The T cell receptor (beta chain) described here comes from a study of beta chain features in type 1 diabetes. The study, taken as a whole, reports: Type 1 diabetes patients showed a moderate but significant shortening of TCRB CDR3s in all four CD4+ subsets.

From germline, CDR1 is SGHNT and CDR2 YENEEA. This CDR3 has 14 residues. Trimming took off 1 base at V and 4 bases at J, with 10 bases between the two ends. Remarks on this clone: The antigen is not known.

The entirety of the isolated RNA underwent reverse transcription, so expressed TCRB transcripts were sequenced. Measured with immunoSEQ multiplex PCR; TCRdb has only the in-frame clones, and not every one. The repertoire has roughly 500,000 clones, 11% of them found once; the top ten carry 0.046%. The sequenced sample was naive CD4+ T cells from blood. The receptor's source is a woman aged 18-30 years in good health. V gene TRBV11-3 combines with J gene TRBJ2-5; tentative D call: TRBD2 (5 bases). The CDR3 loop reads CASSLVSGIETQYF. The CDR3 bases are TGTGCCAGCAGCTTAGTCTCCGGGATAGAGACCCAGTACTTC. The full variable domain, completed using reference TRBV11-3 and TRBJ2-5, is EAGVVQSPRYKIIEKKQPVAFWCNPISGHNTLYWYLQNLGQGPELLIRYENEEAVDDSQLPKDRFSAERLKGVDSTLKIQPAELGDSAVYLCASSLVSGIETQYFGPGTRLLVL.